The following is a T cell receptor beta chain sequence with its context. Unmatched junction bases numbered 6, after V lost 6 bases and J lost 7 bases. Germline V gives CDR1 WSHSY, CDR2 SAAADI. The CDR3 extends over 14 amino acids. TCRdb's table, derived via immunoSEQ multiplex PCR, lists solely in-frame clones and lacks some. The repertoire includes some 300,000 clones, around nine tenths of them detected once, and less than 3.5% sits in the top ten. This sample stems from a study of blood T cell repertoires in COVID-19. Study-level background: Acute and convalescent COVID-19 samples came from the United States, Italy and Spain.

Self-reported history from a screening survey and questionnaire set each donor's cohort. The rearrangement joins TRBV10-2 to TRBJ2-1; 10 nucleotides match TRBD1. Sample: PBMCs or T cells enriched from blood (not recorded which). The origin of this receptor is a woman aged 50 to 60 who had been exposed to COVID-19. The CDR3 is CASRGQGVWNEQFF. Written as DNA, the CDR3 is TGCGCCAGCAGAGGACAGGGGGTTTGGAATGAGCAGTTCTTC.